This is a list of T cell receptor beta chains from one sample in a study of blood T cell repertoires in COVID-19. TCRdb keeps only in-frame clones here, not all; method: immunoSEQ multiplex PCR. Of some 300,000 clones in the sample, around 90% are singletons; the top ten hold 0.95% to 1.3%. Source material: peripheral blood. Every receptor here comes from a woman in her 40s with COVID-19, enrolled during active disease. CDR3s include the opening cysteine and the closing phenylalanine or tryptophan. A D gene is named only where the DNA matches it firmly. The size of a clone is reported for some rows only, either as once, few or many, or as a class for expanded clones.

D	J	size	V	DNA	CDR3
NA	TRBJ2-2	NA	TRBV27	TGTGCCAGCAGTTTCTTCGGCCAGGGCAGAACCGCGAACACCGGGGAGCTGTTTTTT	CASSFFGQGRTANTGELFF
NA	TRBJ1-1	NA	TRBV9	TGTGCCAGCAGCGTCACGGGGTTCACTGAAGCTTTCTTT	CASSVTGFTEAFF
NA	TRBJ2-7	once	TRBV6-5	TGTGCCAGCAGTTACTCCGGGAGCTCCTACGAGCAGTACTTC	CASSYSGSSYEQYF
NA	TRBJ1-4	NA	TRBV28	TGTGCCAGCAGTTTCCTAGACGGGATCGGGCCTAATGAAAAACTGTTTTTT	CASSFLDGIGPNEKLFF
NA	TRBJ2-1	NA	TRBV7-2	TGTGCCAGCAGCTCAGACTTGGGGGCATGGTACAATGAGCAGTTCTTC	CASSSDLGAWYNEQFF
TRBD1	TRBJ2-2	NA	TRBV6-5	TGTGCCAGCACCCTGACAGGGCCCTGGACCGGGGAGCTGTTTTTT	CASTLTGPWTGELFF
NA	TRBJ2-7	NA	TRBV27	TGTGCCAGCAGTTTAGGTGGAGGTAGCGGACCGGGTGTGCAGTACTTC	CASSLGGGSGPGVQYF
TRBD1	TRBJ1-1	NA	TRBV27	TGTGCCAGCAGCCGGGGACAGGGCATCACTGAAGCTTTCTTT	CASSRGQGITEAFF
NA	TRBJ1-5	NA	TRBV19	TGTGCCAGTGGTTTGGGGCGGCCAAACAATCAGCCCCAGCATTTT	CASGLGRPNNQPQHF
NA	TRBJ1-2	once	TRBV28	TGTGCCAGCAGTTTGCGCACCCCGGATGGCTACACCTTC	CASSLRTPDGYTF
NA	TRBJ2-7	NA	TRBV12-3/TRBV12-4	TGTGCCAGCACCCCACCCCCCCGCGACGAGCAGTACTTC	CASTPPPRDEQYF
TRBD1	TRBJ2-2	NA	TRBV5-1	TGCGCCAGCAGCCCTGGACAGGTGAACACCGGGGAGCTGTTTTTT	CASSPGQVNTGELFF
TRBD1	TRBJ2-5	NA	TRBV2	TGTGCCAGCAGTGAACTCCCAAGACAGGGCCAAGAGACCCAGTACTTC	CASSELPRQGQETQYF
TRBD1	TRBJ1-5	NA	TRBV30	TGTGCCTTACAGGGGGCTGAGGGCAATCAGCCCCAGCATTTT	CALQGAEGNQPQHF
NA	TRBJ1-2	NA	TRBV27	TGTGCCAGCAGTTTAGCCGGGAACTATGGCTACACCTTC	CASSLAGNYGYTF
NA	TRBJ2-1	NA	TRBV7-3	TGTGCCAGCAGCTTACAAAACCGACTACTGAGCTCCTACAATGAGCAGTTCTTC	CASSLQNRLLSSYNEQFF
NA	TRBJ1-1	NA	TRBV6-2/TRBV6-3	TGTGCCAGCAGTTATGCAGTGCACACTGAAGCTTTCTTT	CASSYAVHTEAFF
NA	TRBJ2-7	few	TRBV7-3	TGTGCCAGCGGGGAACAGGGTACTTACGAGCAGTACTTC	CASGEQGTYEQYF
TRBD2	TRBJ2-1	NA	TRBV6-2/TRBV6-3	TGTGCCAGCAGTTCGGGACTAGCGGGGGGGTACAATGAGCAGTTCTTC	CASSSGLAGGYNEQFF
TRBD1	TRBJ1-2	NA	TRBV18	TGTGCCAGCTCACCGGTATCGGGACAGGGGAATGGCTACACCTTC	CASSPVSGQGNGYTF
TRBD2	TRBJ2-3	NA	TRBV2	TGTGCCAGCCTTCTAAGACTAGCGGGAAATTGGAGGCAGTATTTT	CASLLRLAGNWRQYF
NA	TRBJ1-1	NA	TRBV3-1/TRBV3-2	TGTGCCAGCAGTCCAGGACAGAAAATTGAAGCTTTCTTT	CASSPGQKIEAFF
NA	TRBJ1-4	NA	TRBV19	TGTGCCAGTAGTATAGGTGGGGCTCCCAATGAAAAACTGTTTTTT	CASSIGGAPNEKLFF
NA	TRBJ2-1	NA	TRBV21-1	TGTGCCAGCAGCACTTCCTGGGGGGTCTCCTACAATGAGCAGTTCTTC	CASSTSWGVSYNEQFF
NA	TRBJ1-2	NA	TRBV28	TGTGCCAGCAGTTTACGGAGGAAGTATGGCTACACCTTC	CASSLRRKYGYTF
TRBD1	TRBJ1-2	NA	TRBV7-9	TGTGCCAGCAGCTTCCCCGGAACCGGGACAGAGAACTATGGCTACACCTTC	CASSFPGTGTENYGYTF
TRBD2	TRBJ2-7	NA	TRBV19	TGTGCCAGTAGTATGTCAAGCGGGAGCCACGAGCAGTACTTC	CASSMSSGSHEQYF
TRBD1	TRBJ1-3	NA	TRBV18	TGTGCCAGCTCACCACGGTCTCAGGGGGTCTCTGGAAACACCATATATTTT	CASSPRSQGVSGNTIYF
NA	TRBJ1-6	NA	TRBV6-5	TGTGCCAGCAGTTACTCCGGGAAGAATTCACCCCTCCACTTT	CASSYSGKNSPLHF
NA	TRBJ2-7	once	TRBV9	TGTGCCAGCAGCGTAGCTTTGGGAGCTGAGAGCGAGCAGTACTTC	CASSVALGAESEQYF